The present entry profiles one TCR beta chain with its context. Its antigen is not identified. This CDR3 contains 12 residues. CDR1 and CDR2 (germline): SEHNR, FQNEAQ (reference sequence). Trimming took off 6 bases at V and 1 base at J, with 6 bases between the two ends. This entry belongs to a study of long-term antiretroviral therapy in people with HIV. Overall study findings and caveats: The study collected no data on ART adherence, viral resistance or therapy changes. Within the repertoire, clones expanded before ART were dominant at all time points.

The authors ran the immunoSEQ assay, v3.0, at survey level. TCRdb keeps only in-frame clones here, not all; method: immunoSEQ multiplex PCR. Of approximately 35,000 clones listed, over 85% are singletons. Every one of the donors gave at least one pre-ART PBMC sample and at least two post-ART PBMC samples. Cryopreserved PBMC samples of roughly 0.95-11 million cells were used for DNA extraction. Source: unsorted PBMCs, taken more than 5 years after starting antiretroviral therapy. This chain connects TRBV7-9 to TRBJ2-5; D may match TRBD1 or TRBD2 (5 bases each). This receptor was taken from a woman aged 50 to 65 with HIV. CDR3 residues: CASRRGQETQYF. CDR3 DNA sequence: TGTGCCAGCAGGAGGGGCCAAGAGACCCAGTACTTC.